These 15 T cell receptor beta chains were all obtained from the same sample, sequenced in a study of STAT5B mutations in CD4+ large granular lymphocyte leukemia (dated by TCRdb to between 2020 and 2023). Library generation was performed with the immunoSEQ multiplex PCR assay. In its TCRdb copy, this immuneACCESS table keeps in-frame sequences only and misses some clones. Where compared with another copy, unresolved V genes explain less than half of these, and the others have no known cause. The sample includes roughly 34,000 clones, with less than 85% observed a single time. Of the sample, around 7% is held by the ten largest clones. Sample: CD4+ T cells from blood buffy coats. Receptors were obtained from a human donor in good health.

The chain joins TRBV19 to TRBJ1-1; possible D gene TRBD1, 6 bases. Trimming shortened V by 5 bases and J by 1 base, and 14 bases separated the two germline ends. The CDR3 consists of 15 residues. Germline CDR1 and CDR2: LNHDA and SQIVND (reference sequence). CDR3 sequence (DNA): TGTGCCAGTAGTCCCCTTGGGACAAGGAACACTGAAGCTTTCTTT. It yields the protein CASSPLGTRNTEAFF.

This chain connects TRBV6-1 to TRBJ1-2; no firm D call. Germline loops: CDR1 MNHNS, CDR2 SASEGT. V lost 7 bases and J 4 bases, leaving 19 bases between the germline ends. The CDR3 is made up of 15 amino acids. CDR3: CASIIVPLMAYGYTF. The CDR3 bases are TGTGCCAGCATTATCGTCCCGTTAATGGCCTATGGCTACACCTTC.

This sequence joins TRBV6-4 and TRBJ1-5, with D possibly being TRBD1 (6 bases). V was pared by 5 bases and J by 8 bases, with 16 bases between. Germline CDR1 is MRHNA and CDR2 is SNTAGT. CDR3 length equals 14 residues. Written as DNA, the CDR3 is TGTGCCAGCAGTCTGGAGGGGGGCAGGGAGCCCCAGCATTTT. Protein: CASSLEGGREPQHF.

The chain has TRBV9 and TRBJ1-3; D not certain. Germline CDR1 reads SGDLS; CDR2 reads YYNGEE. Trimming took 3 bases from V and 0 from J, leaving 13 bases between them. The CDR3 is made up of 16 amino acids. The CDR3 here is CASSEVTGASGNTIYF. The CDR3 coding sequence is TGTGCCAGCAGCGAGGTGACGGGAGCCTCTGGAAACACCATATATTTT.

This clone was recorded once. The gene calls are TRBV15 and TRBJ2-5; D not certain. V dropped 1 base and J dropped 5 bases, with 5 bases sitting between them. The V gene's germline CDR1 is LNHNV and CDR2 YYDKDF (reference sequence). The CDR3 is 12 amino acids. The CDR3 loop reads CATSRGRETQYF. In nucleotides, the CDR3 is TGTGCCACCAGCAGAGGTCGGGAGACCCAGTACTTC.

This clone appeared once. The V call is TRBV18, the J call TRBJ1-4, with D perhaps TRBD1 (6 bases). Germline values: CDR1 KGHSH, CDR2 LQKENI. Trimming cost V 4 bases and J 4 bases, with 13 bases left between them. This CDR3 comprises 15 residues. Written as DNA, the CDR3 is TGTGCCAGCTCACTGGACAGATTGAATAATGAAAAACTGTTTTTT. This translates into CASSLDRLNNEKLFF.

The chain carries TRBV27 and TRBJ2-5; 11 bases line up with TRBD1. The ends lost 8 bases at V and 5 bases at J; junction bases unmatched: 4. The germline V gene has CDR1 MNHEY and CDR2 SMNVEV (reference sequence). This CDR3 is built from 13 residues. The CDR3 loop reads CASGQGARETQYF. DNA for the CDR3: TGTGCCAGCGGACAGGGGGCTCGGGAGACCCAGTACTTC.

The CDR3 DNA reads as TGTGCCAGCAGTGAAGGCCTAGCGGGAAACACCGGGGAGCTGTTTTTT. It translates to CASSEGLAGNTGELFF. The chain carries TRBV6-1 and TRBJ2-2; TRBD2 agrees at 9 bases. The CDR3 length is 16 residues. In germline, CDR1 is MNHNS, CDR2 SASEGT. Trimming cost V 1 base and J 2 bases; bases outside gene matches: 2.

V gene TRBV6-1 combines with J gene TRBJ1-2; TRBD1 might be the D (5 bases). The CDR3 extends over 13 amino acids. V lost 3 bases and J 4 bases, leaving 9 bases between the germline ends. Germline CDR1 is MNHNS and CDR2 is SASEGT. The CDR3 loop reads CASSEGVGYGYTF. In DNA form, the CDR3 reads TGTGCCAGCAGTGAGGGGGTGGGCTATGGCTACACCTTC.

The chain recombines TRBV5-1 with TRBJ2-3; 9 bases fit TRBD2. From germline, CDR1 is SGHRS and CDR2 YFSETQ. The CDR3 has 16 residues. With 2 bases clipped from V and 0 bases from J, the junction kept 4 bases outside the gene matches. The CDR3 region has the DNA TGCGCCAGCAGCTTTAAGACTAGCGGCAGCACAGATACGCAGTATTTT. Its protein is CASSFKTSGSTDTQYF.

This clone is a singleton in its sample. The genes are TRBV27 and TRBJ1-6, with a possible D match to TRBD1 (6 bases). This CDR3 spans 15 amino acids. Germline V CDR1 and CDR2: MNHEY, SMNVEV (reference sequence). V gave up 6 bases and J gave up 5 bases, with 14 bases separating them. The CDR3 nucleotides are TGTGCCAGCAGGGAACCGGGACAAAATAATTCACCCCTCCACTTT. Translated, it gives CASREPGQNNSPLHF.

The chain is built from TRBV11-2 and TRBJ2-5, with 10 bases matching TRBD1. V lost 0 bases to trimming and J lost 0 bases; unmatched junction nucleotides: 4. Germline-derived CDR1 and CDR2 are SGHAT and FQNNGV. The CDR3 is 17 amino acids. CDR3 sequence (DNA): TGTGCCAGCAGCTTAGATAGGGACAGGGGCTACCAAGAGACCCAGTACTTC. Encoded protein: CASSLDRDRGYQETQYF.

The chain has TRBV21-1 and TRBJ1-5. TRBV21-1 is an annotated pseudogene. The CDR3 is 16 residues long. CDR3 sequence: CASSKRRRFSNQPQHF. The CDR3 nucleotides read TGTGCCAGCAGCAAAAGACGGAGATTTAGCAATCAGCCCCAGCATTTT.

This chain connects TRBV19 to TRBJ1-5; 9 bases are shared with TRBD1. Looked up from germline, CDR1 is LNHDA and CDR2 is SQIVND (reference sequence). The CDR3 totals 15 residues. The trim removed 7 bases at V and 4 bases at J, leaving 8 bases unmatched. The chain's CDR3 is CASIEWGQGNQPQHF. The CDR3 DNA reads as TGTGCCAGTATAGAATGGGGACAGGGAAATCAGCCCCAGCATTTT.

The chain joins TRBV2 to TRBJ2-4; 9 bases agree with TRBD1. The germline gives CDR1 SNHLY, CDR2 FYNNEI. Germline trimming cut 6 bases from V and 1 base from J; bases unmatched to any gene: 7. This CDR3 spans 16 amino acids. The DNA of the CDR3 is TGTGCCAGCAGCCCACAGGGGGCAGCGGCCAAAAACATTCAGTACTTC. Translated, it gives CASSPQGAAAKNIQYF.